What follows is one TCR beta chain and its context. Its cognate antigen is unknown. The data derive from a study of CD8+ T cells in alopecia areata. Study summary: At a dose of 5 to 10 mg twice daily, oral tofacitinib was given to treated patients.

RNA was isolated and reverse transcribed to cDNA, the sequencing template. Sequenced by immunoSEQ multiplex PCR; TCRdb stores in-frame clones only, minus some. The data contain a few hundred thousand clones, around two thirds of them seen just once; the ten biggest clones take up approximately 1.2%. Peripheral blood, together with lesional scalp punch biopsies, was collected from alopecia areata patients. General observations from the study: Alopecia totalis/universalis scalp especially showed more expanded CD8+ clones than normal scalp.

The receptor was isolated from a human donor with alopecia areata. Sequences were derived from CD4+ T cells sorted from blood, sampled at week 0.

The CDR3 bases are TGTGCCTGTGAACAGGGGGCGGGTTGGTTCTTC. It encodes CACEQGAGWFF. V is TRBV30 and J is TRBJ2-1, with 9 bases aligning to TRBD1. J lost 15 bases, V lost 6 bases, and 9 bases had no gene match. CDR3 length equals 11 residues. Germline V gene lookup returns CDR1 GTSNPN and CDR2 SVGIG (reference sequence).